The 18 T cell receptor beta chains given below trace back to one sample, sequenced in a study of T-cell reconstitution after alpha-beta-depleted transplantation in children listed by TCRdb under 2016. The library was obtained by PCR. Sequenced on an Illumina HiSeq 2500. TCR library preparation used molecular barcoding, with unique molecular identifiers applied to normalize quantification of the TCRbeta repertoire. In TCRdb, the public reads were trimmed at Q25 with fastp and aligned with MiXCR, with productive beta chains retained. Merged by CDR3 protein, the rows form single entries marked with the most common genes and DNA. In this sample the table shows around 450,000 distinct CDR3 sequences, 16% of which occur a single time. About 32% of the sample is in the top ten clones. Per the publication, the treatment or condition label means: allogeneic hematopoietic cell transplantation with graft depleted of TCRalphabeta T cells and CD19 B cells.

This material consisted of PBMCs, mostly from graft donor cells, taken 360 days after TCRalphabeta/CD19-depleted stem cell transplant. Every receptor here comes from a boy in the first two years of life who had a stem cell transplant for Wiskott-Aldrich syndrome, so the T cells may come from the graft donor.

The rearrangement uses TRBV5-1 and TRBJ2-2, with TRBD1 matching over 8 bases. V lost 4 bases to trimming and J lost 0 bases; unmatched junction nucleotides: 11. The CDR3 is made up of 18 amino acids. The germline V gene encodes CDR1 SGHRS and CDR2 YFSETQ. CDR3 DNA sequence: TGCGCCAGCAGCATCGGGACAGGACGATACACGAACACCGGGGAGCTGTTTTTT. Protein: CASSIGTGRYTNTGELFF.

The chain links TRBV4-2 to TRBJ2-5, with TRBD1 matching 8 bases. This CDR3 has 14 residues. The V segment lost 1 base and the J segment 7 bases; nucleotides outside the gene matches: 5. CDR1 LGHNA and CDR2 YNFKEQ come from the germline V gene. The CDR3 region is CASSQVRGPGTQYF. The CDR3 nucleotides are TGTGCCAGCAGCCAAGTCAGGGGGCCGGGGACCCAGTACTTC.

The V call is TRBV7-2, the J call TRBJ2-5; possible D gene TRBD1, 5 bases. Germline CDR1 SGHTA, CDR2 FQGNSA. The CDR3 loop spans 13 amino acids. V lost 5 bases to trimming and J lost 0 bases, with 7 bases between them. As DNA, the CDR3 is TGTGCCAGCAGCAGACAGAACCAAGAGACCCAGTACTTC. Translated, it gives CASSRQNQETQYF.

The chain links TRBV12-3 or TRBV12-4 to TRBJ2-4; the D gene is possibly TRBD2 (7 bases). The CDR3 consists of 17 residues. Trimming shortened V by 3 bases and J by 4 bases, and 19 bases separated the two germline ends. The CDR3: CASSLGGQGGRKNIQYF. Written as DNA, the CDR3 is TGTGCCAGCAGTTTGGGGGGGCAGGGAGGGCGGAAAAACATTCAGTACTTC.

This clonotype was detected only once. The chain links TRBV20-1 to TRBJ2-5, with TRBD1 as a possible D gene (6 bases). V was trimmed by 5 bases and J by 0 bases, leaving 16 bases between them. The CDR3 extends over 15 amino acids. Germline V gene data show CDR1 as DFQATT and CDR2 as SNEGSKA (reference sequence). The DNA for the CDR3 is TGCAGTGCTGAATCTGGACAGACGTACCAAGAGACCCAGTACTTC. This sequence encodes CSAESGQTYQETQYF.

The rearrangement uses TRBV4-3 and TRBJ2-1; no reliable D call. The CDR3 runs to 15 residues. V lost 0 bases and J 8 bases, leaving 14 bases between the germline ends. The V gene's germline CDR1 is LGHNA and CDR2 YSLEER. CDR3 sequence reads: CASSQDSRLSHEQFF. CDR3 nucleotides: TGCGCCAGCAGCCAAGATTCGCGACTGTCCCATGAGCAGTTCTTC.

This sequence joins TRBV19 and TRBJ2-4; TRBD1 matches at 8 bases. V lost 5 bases, J lost 0 bases, and 6 bases stayed unmatched. Germline loops: CDR1 LNHDA, CDR2 SQIVND (reference sequence). The CDR3 is 16 residues long. The CDR3 region has the DNA TGTGCCAGTAGTTCGTGGACAGGGACAGCCAAAAACATTCAGTACTTC. Its translation: CASSSWTGTAKNIQYF.

The chain joins TRBV10-3 to TRBJ2-2, with D perhaps TRBD1 (6 bases). V was pared by 0 bases and J by 1 base, with 12 bases between. The CDR3 sequence is 17 residues long. Germline V CDR1 and CDR2: ENHRY, SYGVKD. The CDR3 DNA sequence: TGTGCCATCAGTGAGTCCCCAGGGGCCCTGAACACCGGGGAGCTGTTTTTT. Translation: CAISESPGALNTGELFF.

For this clonotype: Being one base from a much bigger clone, this may be a read error. The chain links TRBV7-9 to TRBJ2-7; the D gene is possibly TRBD2 (5 bases). The CDR3 has 14 amino acids. Germline values: CDR1 SEHNR, CDR2 FQNEAQ (reference sequence). The CDR3 DNA reads TGTGCCAGCAGCCTTAGCGCCAGCTCCTACGAGCATTACTTC. Amino acid sequence: CASSLSASSYEHYF.

This clonotype has a handful of counts. V usage is TRBV20-1 and J usage is TRBJ2-5; D might be TRBD2 (6 bases). With 4 bases removed from V and 5 bases from J, the gap between germline ends came to 20 bases. This CDR3 is 15 amino acids long. Germline V gives CDR1 DFQATT, CDR2 SNEGSKA (reference sequence). The CDR3, as DNA: TGCAGTGCTACCCGGGATAGCGGAGGACGGGAGACCCAGTACTTC. Translation gives CSATRDSGGRETQYF.

This clonotype turned up a few times. The rearrangement uses TRBV15 and TRBJ2-2, with D possibly TRBD1 on 5 matching bases. The V gene lost 0 bases and the J gene lost 7 bases, with 6 bases spanning the gap. This CDR3 contains 13 residues. Germline V gene data show CDR1 as LNHNV and CDR2 as YYDKDF (reference sequence). The CDR3 is CATSRDQGGELFF. In nucleotides, the CDR3 is TGTGCCACCAGCAGAGATCAGGGCGGGGAGCTGTTTTTT.

This clonotype has only a few counts. The chain carries TRBV20-1 and TRBJ2-3; tentatively, D is TRBD1 (5 bases). Germline V CDR1 and CDR2: DFQATT, SNEGSKA (reference sequence). The CDR3 totals 17 residues. V dropped 0 bases and J dropped 3 bases, with 19 bases sitting between them. The DNA of the CDR3 is TGCAGTGCTAGAGAGTTAGGTTCAGGGCCCGTTACAGATACGCAGTATTTT. This translates into CSARELGSGPVTDTQYF.

This chain joins TRBV18 and TRBJ2-3; a possible D gene is TRBD2 (5 bases). V was shortened by 6 bases and J by 3 bases, with 22 bases between the two germline ends. The CDR3 sequence is 17 residues long. Germline V CDR1 and CDR2: KGHSH, LQKENI. The CDR3 region has the DNA TGTGCCAGCTCCCAAACCGGAAGTTCTCTAGCTACAGATACGCAGTATTTT. Translating it yields CASSQTGSSLATDTQYF. The full variable domain, completed using reference TRBV18 and TRBJ2-3, is NAGVMQNPRHLVRRRGQEARLRCSPMKGHSHVYWYRQLPEEGLKFMVYLQKENIIDESGMPKERFSAEFPKEGPSILRIQQVVRGDSAAYFCASSQTGSSLATDTQYFGPGTRLTVL.

This chain joins TRBV4-3 and TRBJ2-1; 8 bases fit TRBD1. CDR3 length: 17 amino acids. The germline gives CDR1 LGHNA, CDR2 YSLEER. Unmatched junction bases numbered 13, after V lost 1 base and J lost 8 bases. As DNA, the CDR3 is TGCGCCAGCAGCCAAGGACCCGGGACAGGAGTTTGGGATGAGCAGTTCTTC. Translation gives CASSQGPGTGVWDEQFF.

The CDR3 bases are TGCGCCAGCAGTGTTGTCTCCGGACAGGGTACCTACGAGCAGTACTTC. Residues: CASSVVSGQGTYEQYF. This chain joins TRBV10-2 and TRBJ2-7; 8 bases agree with TRBD1. The J segment lost 2 bases and the V segment lost 4 bases, leaving 10 bases of the junction unmatched. Germline lookup yields CDR1 WSHSY and CDR2 SAAADI. The CDR3 loop spans 16 amino acids.

The chain has TRBV4-2 and TRBJ2-4; D call uncertain. The germline gives CDR1 LGHNA, CDR2 YNFKEQ. This CDR3 has 16 residues. V was cut by 0 bases and J by 0 bases, with 9 bases left in between. The CDR3 loop is CASSQDWWVAKNIQYF. The CDR3 nucleotides are TGTGCCAGCAGCCAAGACTGGTGGGTAGCCAAAAACATTCAGTACTTC.

The chain couples TRBV29-1 to TRBJ2-5; tentative D call: TRBD1 (5 bases). CDR1 is SQVTM, CDR2 ANQGSEA, per germline. The V end was cut by 0 bases, the J end by 3 bases, with 11 bases between. This CDR3 contains 14 residues. The CDR3 sequence is CSVEDRRREETQYF. The CDR3 region has the DNA TGCAGCGTTGAAGATCGTCGCAGGGAAGAGACCCAGTACTTC. The full variable domain, in which reference TRBV29-1 and TRBJ2-5 provide the parts outside the CDR3, is SAVISQKPSRDICQRGTSLTIQCQVDSQVTMMFWYRQQPGQSLTLIATANQGSEATYESGFVIDKFPISRPNLTFSTLTVSNMSPEDSSIYLCSVEDRRREETQYFGPGTRLLVL.

The chain joins TRBV25-1 to TRBJ2-3; 10 nucleotides line up with TRBD2. The V gene end was trimmed by 7 bases and the J gene end by 2 bases; junction bases not matched to a gene: 3. This CDR3 is 14 amino acids long. CDR1 is MGHDK, CDR2 SYGVNS, per germline. This CDR3 reads CASKGLAATDTQYF. CDR3 coding DNA: TGTGCCAGCAAAGGACTAGCGGCCACAGATACGCAGTATTTT. The variable domain in full, with the rest retrieved from reference TRBV25-1 and TRBJ2-3, is EADIYQTPRYLVIGTGKKITLECSQTMGHDKMYWYQQDPGMELHLIHYSYGVNSTEKGDLSSESTVSRIRTEHFPLTLESARPSHTSQYLCASKGLAATDTQYFGPGTRLTVL.